Each of the 30 T cell receptor beta chains below was sequenced from the same sample in a study of blood T cells in healthy people across ages. Using a J-beta primer mix together with a sample-barcoded 5' primer, a second PCR was run for roughly 7 to 12 cycles. One entry per CDR3 protein, called by TCRdb with MiXCR from the 5' RACE reads. The sample contains approximately 800,000 distinct CDR3 sequences, less than 60% of which appear only once. Sequenced: blood. The receptors originated from a man older than 75 in good health.

The genes are TRBV7-2 and TRBJ2-5, with D possibly matching TRBD2 (6 bases). The CDR3 runs 16 residues. Germline V gives CDR1 SGHTA, CDR2 FQGNSA. The V end lost 5 bases, the J end lost 11 bases, and 27 bases lay between the germline ends. CDR3 nucleotide sequence: TGTGCCAGCAGCCCACGAACCGGGACTTACCCTACGAAGCAGTACTTC. Translation: CASSPRTGTYPTKQYF.

The chain has TRBV9 and TRBJ2-5; the D call may be TRBD1 or TRBD2 (5 bases each). The CDR3 is made up of 14 amino acids. The V and J ends lost 4 bases and 3 bases respectively, with 13 bases between them. Germline values: CDR1 SGDLS, CDR2 YYNGEE. The CDR3, as DNA: TGTGCCAGCAGCATAGGGACGGCCAAAGAGACCCAGTACTTC. Protein sequence: CASSIGTAKETQYF. The full variable domain, completed using reference TRBV9 and TRBJ2-5, is DSGVTQTPKHLITATGQRVTLRCSPRSGDLSVYWYQQSLDQGLQFLIQYYNGEERAKGNILERFSAQQFPDLHSELNLSSLELGDSALYFCASSIGTAKETQYFGPGTRLLVL.

This clonotype was seen only a few times. The chain joins TRBV10-2 to TRBJ2-3, with 13 positions matching TRBD2. The CDR3 is 15 amino acids. Germline loops: CDR1 WSHSY, CDR2 SAAADI. After removal of 10 bases from V and 3 bases from J, the junction contained 7 bases not matched to a gene. CDR3 residues: CATQTSGRATDTQYF. CDR3 nucleotides: TGCGCCACGCAAACTAGCGGGAGGGCAACAGATACGCAGTATTTT.

This clonotype was detected a few times. V and J are TRBV19 and TRBJ1-2; possible D gene TRBD1, 5 bases. This CDR3 has 14 residues. Per the germline V gene, CDR1 is LNHDA and CDR2 is SQIVND (reference sequence). Trimming removed 7 bases at V and 0 bases at J, with 12 bases between. In nucleotides, the CDR3 is TGTGCCAGTACCGGGGCGAATCCTAACTATGGCTACACCTTC. It is translated as CASTGANPNYGYTF.

The chain recombines TRBV20-1 with TRBJ2-7; the match to TRBD1 covers 10 bases. The V gene end was trimmed by 0 bases and the J gene end by 4 bases; junction bases not matched to a gene: 9. The germline V gene has CDR1 DFQATT and CDR2 SNEGSKA (reference sequence). The CDR3 length is 16 residues. The CDR3 protein is CSARDLIRQGAYEQYF. The CDR3, as DNA: TGCAGTGCTAGAGATCTGATCCGACAGGGGGCTTACGAGCAGTACTTC.

About this clonotype: Given a much more abundant clone one base away, this may be a read error. The rearrangement joins TRBV12-3 or TRBV12-4 to TRBJ2-1; 9 bases fit TRBD1. CDR3 length: 17 residues. CDR3 protein: CTSSDPGQGFGYNEQFF. The CDR3 DNA reads as TGTACCAGCAGTGATCCGGGACAGGGATTCGGGTACAATGAGCAGTTCTTC.

The sample holds many counts of this clonotype. V gene TRBV7-2 combines with J gene TRBJ2-1; 9 nucleotides match TRBD2. The CDR3 contains 15 residues. Trimming cost V 5 bases and J 8 bases; bases outside gene matches: 10. Germline loops: CDR1 SGHTA, CDR2 FQGNSA. CDR3 sequence reads: CASSPAGTSRDEQFF. The CDR3 DNA reads TGTGCCAGCAGCCCAGCCGGGACTAGCAGGGATGAGCAGTTCTTC.

The chain carries TRBV20-1 and TRBJ2-5; perhaps D is TRBD1 or TRBD2 (5 bases each). The CDR3 has 14 residues. Germline V gene sequence: CDR1 DFQATT, CDR2 SNEGSKA (reference sequence). V was clipped by 4 bases and J by 1 base, with 13 bases between them. DNA of the CDR3: TGCAGTGCTAATAGGGACCCACTCCAAGAGACCCAGTACTTC. It is translated as CSANRDPLQETQYF.

This clonotype was recorded once. This chain connects TRBV18 to TRBJ2-3; the D is unclear. Germline V gene sequence: CDR1 KGHSH, CDR2 LQKENI. Deletions cut 0 bases from V and 3 bases from J, with 16 bases between. The CDR3 runs to 17 residues. In DNA, the CDR3 is TGTGCCAGCTCACCACCGAAGGTTGGAGTGAGGACAGATACGCAGTATTTT. Protein product: CASSPPKVGVRTDTQYF.

CDR3 DNA: TGTGCCAGCAGCCAAGATGCCCTGGACAGAAAGCAGTACTTC. Its protein product is CASSQDALDRKQYF. The chain has TRBV3-1 and TRBJ2-7; tentative D call: TRBD1 (6 bases). Trimming left V 0 bases short and J 8 bases short, with 14 bases between. CDR3 length: 14 residues. Looked up from germline, CDR1 is LGHDT and CDR2 is YNNKEL (reference sequence).

DNA for the CDR3: TGTGCCAGCAGTTCCACTGACTCTGGGGCCAACGTCCTGACTTTC. This sequence encodes CASSSTDSGANVLTF. The rearrangement joins TRBV27 to TRBJ2-6; D gene uncertain. There are 15 residues in the CDR3. Trimming took off 4 bases at V and 0 bases at J, with 7 bases between the two ends. Germline CDR1 and CDR2: MNHEY and SMNVEV (reference sequence).

This clonotype was observed at least ten times. The rearrangement joins TRBV7-9 to TRBJ1-2; 8 bases are a match to TRBD1. Looked up from germline, CDR1 is SEHNR and CDR2 is FQNEAQ (reference sequence). CDR3 length: 13 residues. V shed 5 bases and J 8 bases; nucleotides not matched to a gene: 7. In DNA, the CDR3 is TGTGCCAGCAGCCCCTGGACAGGGTTCGGCTACACCTTC. Translated, it gives CASSPWTGFGYTF. The whole variable domain, remainder taken from reference TRBV7-9 and TRBJ1-2, is DTGVSQNPRHKITKRGQNVTFRCDPISEHNRLYWYRQTLGQGPEFLTYFQNEAQLEKSRLLSDRFSAERPKGSFSTLEIQRTEQGDSAMYLCASSPWTGFGYTFGSGTRLTVV.

CDR3 nucleotides: TGTGCCAGCACAGCGTCTACCGGGACAGGGGATAATTCACCCCTCCACTTT. It encodes CASTASTGTGDNSPLHF. V and J are TRBV25-1 and TRBJ1-6; 10 nucleotides agree with TRBD1. Losses at the gene ends were 7 bases for V and 5 bases for J; bases not matched to a gene: 11. Per the germline V gene, CDR1 is MGHDK and CDR2 is SYGVNS. CDR3 length: 17 amino acids. Using reference TRBV25-1 and TRBJ1-6 for the parts outside the CDR3, the full variable domain is EADIYQTPRYLVIGTGKKITLECSQTMGHDKMYWYQQDPGMELHLIHYSYGVNSTEKGDLSSESTVSRIRTEHFPLTLESARPSHTSQYLCASTASTGTGDNSPLHFGNGTRLTVT.

Notes on this clonotype: A much larger clone is a single base away; this may be a read error. The chain has TRBV12-3 or TRBV12-4 and TRBJ2-5, with TRBD2 matching over 7 bases. V gave up 3 bases and J gave up 13 bases; unmatched junction bases: 11. The length of the CDR3 is 13 residues. This CDR3 reads CASSLGREFELYF. CDR3 DNA sequence: TGTGCCAGCAGTTTGGGGAGGGAGTTTGAGCTGTACTTC.

This clonotype has just a few counts. The chain joins TRBV7-2 to TRBJ1-5; TRBD1 aligns across 9 bases. V was clipped by 6 bases and J by 6 bases; unmatched bases: 9. Germline CDR1 and CDR2: SGHTA and FQGNSA. The CDR3 totals 15 residues. CDR3 in DNA: TGTGCCAGCAGTCGGACAGGGGAGGTTGGTCAGCCCCAGCATTTT. Translating it yields CASSRTGEVGQPQHF. Supplemented by reference TRBV7-2 and TRBJ1-5, the full variable domain reads GAGVSQSPSNKVTEKGKDVELRCDPISGHTALYWYRQSLGQGLEFLIYFQGNSAPDKSGLPSDRFSAERTGGSVSTLTIQRTQQEDSAVYLCASSRTGEVGQPQHFGDGTRLSIL.

V gene TRBV3-1 combines with J gene TRBJ2-1; possibly TRBD2 for D (6 bases). V was clipped by 4 bases and J by 5 bases, with 12 bases between them. The CDR3 totals 14 residues. CDR1 and CDR2 (germline): LGHDT, YNNKEL (reference sequence). In DNA form, the CDR3 reads TGTGCCAGCAGCCGACACGGGAGCCACAATGAGCAGTTCTTC. Its translation is CASSRHGSHNEQFF.

This clonotype has more than one count but fewer than ten. The gene calls are TRBV20-1 and TRBJ2-1; 12 nucleotides line up with TRBD1. V lost 5 bases to trimming and J lost 10 bases; unmatched junction nucleotides: 9. This CDR3 spans 14 amino acids. The germline CDR1 and CDR2 sequences are DFQATT and SNEGSKA (reference sequence). DNA for the CDR3: TGCAGTGCTTCCCGGGACAGGGGGCCAGGAGAGCAGTTCTTC. This translates into CSASRDRGPGEQFF.

This clonotype showed up just once. This chain connects TRBV7-6 to TRBJ2-5; 11 bases align to TRBD2. V gave up 4 bases and J gave up 11 bases; unmatched junction bases: 12. The CDR3 loop spans 15 amino acids. Germline V gene sequence: CDR1 SGHVS, CDR2 FNYEAQ. The CDR3 DNA follows: TGTGCCAGCAGCTCCACTAGCGGGAGAGAAAATGAGCAGTACTTC. Encoded protein: CASSSTSGRENEQYF. Drawing the rest from reference TRBV7-6 and TRBJ2-5, the complete variable domain is GAGVSQSPRYKVTKRGQDVALRCDPISGHVSLYWYRQALGQGPEFLTYFNYEAQQDKSGLPNDRFSAERPEGSISTLTIQRTEQRDSAMYRCASSSTSGRENEQYFGPGTRLLVL.

The chain links TRBV5-1 to TRBJ2-3, with 8 bases matching TRBD2. CDR1 and CDR2 (germline): SGHRS, YFSETQ. The J segment lost 2 bases and the V segment lost 0 bases, leaving 5 bases of the junction unmatched. The CDR3 is 16 residues long. The CDR3, as DNA: TGCGCCAGCAGCTTGGTCTCGGGAGGGTACACAGATACGCAGTATTTT. This encodes CASSLVSGGYTDTQYF.

With regard to this clonotype: One junction end disagrees with the germline gene, perhaps due to a read error. The chain carries TRBV29-1 and TRBJ2-3, with D maybe TRBD2 (6 bases). This CDR3 spans 13 amino acids. The V gene's germline CDR1 is SQVTM and CDR2 ANQGSEA. The CDR3 DNA sequence: TGCAGCGTCCTTGGGGGAGGCACAGATACGCGGTATTTT. Translating gives CSVLGGGTDTRYF.

This chain uses TRBV29-1 with TRBJ1-1; perhaps TRBD1 as D (6 bases). Germline V gene lookup returns CDR1 SQVTM and CDR2 ANQGSEA. V lost 5 bases and J lost 3, with 16 bases in between. The CDR3 totals 14 residues. Here the CDR3 DNA reads TGCAGCGTTAGGGCCCCAGGGGCGTACACTGAAGCTTTCTTT. It yields the protein CSVRAPGAYTEAFF.

This clonotype was counted between two and nine times. The V call is TRBV12-3 or TRBV12-4, the J call TRBJ1-4; D not certain. Trimming removed 1 base at V and 10 bases at J, with 13 bases between. This CDR3 has 14 amino acids. CDR3 region: CASSLEGSFGKLFF. The CDR3 DNA sequence: TGTGCCAGCAGTTTAGAAGGGTCATTCGGAAAACTGTTTTTT.

Concerning this clonotype: Mismatch with germline at one junction end may stem from a read error. The rearrangement links TRBV7-7 to TRBJ2-5; D might be TRBD2 (6 bases). Germline values: CDR1 SSHAT, CDR2 FNYEAQ (reference sequence). The CDR3 has 15 amino acids. For the CDR3, the DNA is TGTGCTAGCAGCCTAGGGTCGGGGGTCCAAGAGACCCAGTACTTC. It codes for CASSLGSGVQETQYF.

This sequence joins TRBV12-3 or TRBV12-4 and TRBJ2-3; TRBD1 agrees at 9 bases. Trimming took 5 bases from V and 3 from J; bases not matched to a gene: 9. The CDR3 is 16 residues long. CDR3 sequence (DNA): TGTGCCAGCAGTCCTTCGGGACAGGGAGGAACAGATACGCAGTATTTT. Translated, it gives CASSPSGQGGTDTQYF.

This clonotype has a count of ten or more. CDR3 DNA sequence: TGTGCCACCAGTGATCCGAACTCTGGGGCCAACGTCCTGACTTTC. Translation gives CATSDPNSGANVLTF. The chain has TRBV24-1 and TRBJ2-6; D uncertain. The CDR3 contains 15 residues. V was trimmed by 3 bases and J by 0 bases, leaving 5 bases between them. Germline-derived CDR1 and CDR2 are KGHDR and SFDVKD.

This clonotype was seen a few times. The V and J genes are TRBV4-3 and TRBJ2-1, with 11 bases lining up with TRBD2. The CDR3 has 15 residues. Germline trimming cut 4 bases from V and 7 bases from J; bases unmatched to any gene: 6. Looked up from germline, CDR1 is LGHNA and CDR2 is YSLEER. This CDR3 reads CASSRRLAGWNEQFF. The CDR3 DNA is TGCGCCAGCAGCCGTCGACTAGCGGGATGGAATGAGCAGTTCTTC.

J is TRBJ2-2 and V is TRBV20-1; maybe TRBD2 (5 bases). The CDR3 is 20 amino acids. CDR1 and CDR2 from the germline V gene are DFQATT and SNEGSKA (reference sequence). Deletions cut 0 bases from V and 2 bases from J, with 25 bases between. CDR3 bases: TGCAGTGCTAGAGAAACACATAAGGAAAGGGAGCGTTTTAACACCGGGGAGCTGTTTTTT. It translates to CSARETHKERERFNTGELFF.

V is TRBV29-1 and J is TRBJ2-1; the D gene could be TRBD1 or TRBD2 (5 bases each). Trimming removed 8 bases at V and 9 bases at J, with 23 bases between. The germline gives CDR1 SQVTM, CDR2 ANQGSEA. The CDR3 runs 14 residues. In DNA, the CDR3 is TGCAGCTCGTCGATCGGGGCGGATTCGGGTGAGCAGTTCTTC. Translated: CSSSIGADSGEQFF.

This sequence joins TRBV27 and TRBJ2-5; TRBD2 agrees at 11 bases. The germline CDR1 and CDR2 sequences are MNHEY and SMNVEV (reference sequence). The CDR3 length is 16 residues. V shed 4 bases, J shed 4 bases, and the junction held 8 bases outside the gene matches. The CDR3 DNA reads TGTGCCAGCAGTTCTAGGGGACTAGCGGAAGGAGAGACCCAGTACTTC. Protein sequence: CASSSRGLAEGETQYF.

For this clonotype: An end of the junction differs from the germline gene, which may be a read error. This rearrangement joins TRBV4-3 to TRBJ2-1; D is perhaps TRBD1 (5 bases). The CDR3 has 15 amino acids. Germline V lookup: CDR1 LGHNA, CDR2 YSLEER. As DNA, the CDR3 is TGCGCCAGCAGCCAAAGTCCGGACAACTACAGTGAGCAGTTCTTC. Protein product: CASSQSPDNYSEQFF.